This T cell receptor beta chain was identified in a study of beta chain features in type 1 diabetes. Study results and caveats: For cells with high TCR expression, cDNA sequencing could yield over-representation. TCRB CDR3s from Type 1 diabetes patients were moderately but significantly shorter in all four CD4+ subsets.

Regarding this clone: Its antigen is unidentified. A junction boundary mismatches the germline segment, possibly from a read error.

By way of CD45RO/CCR7/CD25/CD127/CD95/CD27, the CD4+ regulatory, stem cell-like memory, central memory and naive cells were sorted. Purity (above 95%) was reached by all sorted populations. cDNA synthesis used the whole RNA isolate, giving expressed TCRB sequences. About 3.6 million reads on average were seen across naive, central memory and regulatory T cell samples. TCRdb's copy holds only in-frame clones and misses some; the assay was immunoSEQ multiplex PCR. The table lists approximately 360,000 clones, about 12% of them singletons. The germline V gene has CDR1 DFQATT and CDR2 SNEGSKA (reference sequence). The CDR3 spans 11 residues.

The receptor comes from a woman aged 18-29 years with type 1 diabetes. The chain combines TRBV20-1 with TRBJ2-7; D remains ambiguous. Sequenced material: naive CD4+ T cells from blood. CDR3 amino acids: CSARGVYEQYF. CDR3 bases: TGCAGTGCCAGAGGCGTCTACGAGCAGTACTTC.